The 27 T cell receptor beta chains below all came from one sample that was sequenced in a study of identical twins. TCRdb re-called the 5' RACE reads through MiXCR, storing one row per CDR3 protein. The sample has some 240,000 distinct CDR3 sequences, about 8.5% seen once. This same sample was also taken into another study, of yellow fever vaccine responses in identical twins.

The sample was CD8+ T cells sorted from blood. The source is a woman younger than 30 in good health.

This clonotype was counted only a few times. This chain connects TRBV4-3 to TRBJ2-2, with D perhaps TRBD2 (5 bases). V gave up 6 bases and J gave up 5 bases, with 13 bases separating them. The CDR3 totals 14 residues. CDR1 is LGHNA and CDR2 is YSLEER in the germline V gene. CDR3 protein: CASSYDEGTGELFF. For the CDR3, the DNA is TGCGCCAGCAGTTACGACGAGGGAACCGGGGAGCTGTTTTTT.

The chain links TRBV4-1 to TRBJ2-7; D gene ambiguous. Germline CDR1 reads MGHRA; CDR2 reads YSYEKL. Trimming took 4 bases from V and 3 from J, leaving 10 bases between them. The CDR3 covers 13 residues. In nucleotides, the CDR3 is TGCGCCAGCAGCCTGACCGGTCTCTACGAGCAGTACTTC. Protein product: CASSLTGLYEQYF.

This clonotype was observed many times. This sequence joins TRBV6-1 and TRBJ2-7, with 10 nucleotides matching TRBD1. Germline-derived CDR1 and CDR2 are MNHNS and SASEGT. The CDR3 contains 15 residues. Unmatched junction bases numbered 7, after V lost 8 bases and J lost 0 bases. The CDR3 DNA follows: TGTGCCAGCTGCACCGGGACAGGGGTCTCCTACGAGCAGTACTTC. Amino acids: CASCTGTGVSYEQYF.

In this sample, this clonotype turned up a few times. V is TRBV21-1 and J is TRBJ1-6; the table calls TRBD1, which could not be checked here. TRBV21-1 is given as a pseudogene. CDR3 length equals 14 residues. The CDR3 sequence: CASSKGGGRSPLHF. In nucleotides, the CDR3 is TGTGCCAGCAGCAAGGGCGGGGGGCGATCACCCCTCCACTTT.

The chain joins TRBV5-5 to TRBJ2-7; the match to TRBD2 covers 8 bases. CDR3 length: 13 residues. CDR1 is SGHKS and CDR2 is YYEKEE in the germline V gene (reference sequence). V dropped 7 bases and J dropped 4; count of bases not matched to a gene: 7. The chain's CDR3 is CASGTGGNYEQYF. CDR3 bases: TGTGCCAGCGGCACGGGGGGGAATTACGAGCAGTACTTC.

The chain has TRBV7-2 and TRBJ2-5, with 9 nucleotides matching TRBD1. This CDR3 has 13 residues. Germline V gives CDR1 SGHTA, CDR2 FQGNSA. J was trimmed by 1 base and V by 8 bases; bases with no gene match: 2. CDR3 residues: CASRDRAQETQYF. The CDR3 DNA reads TGTGCCAGCCGGGACAGGGCCCAAGAGACCCAGTACTTC.

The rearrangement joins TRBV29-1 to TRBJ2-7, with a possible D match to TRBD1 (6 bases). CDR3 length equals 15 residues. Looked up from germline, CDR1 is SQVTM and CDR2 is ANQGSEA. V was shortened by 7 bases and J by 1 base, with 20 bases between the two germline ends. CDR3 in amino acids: CSAVGRGRESYEQYF. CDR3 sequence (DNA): TGCAGCGCCGTAGGTAGGGGGAGAGAGTCCTACGAGCAGTACTTC.

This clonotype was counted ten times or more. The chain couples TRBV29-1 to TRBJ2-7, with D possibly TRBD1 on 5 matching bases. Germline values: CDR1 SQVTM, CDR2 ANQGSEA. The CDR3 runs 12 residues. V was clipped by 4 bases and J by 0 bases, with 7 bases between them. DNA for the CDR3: TGCAGCGTTGTCGACAGCTCCTACGAGCAGTACTTC. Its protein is CSVVDSSYEQYF.

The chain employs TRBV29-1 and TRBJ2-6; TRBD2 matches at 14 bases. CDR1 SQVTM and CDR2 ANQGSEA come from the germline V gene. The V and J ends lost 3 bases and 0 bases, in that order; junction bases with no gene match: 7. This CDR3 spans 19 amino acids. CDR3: CSVERLAGGLISGANVLTF. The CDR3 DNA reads TGCAGCGTTGAGCGACTAGCGGGAGGGCTCATCTCTGGGGCCAACGTCCTGACTTTC.

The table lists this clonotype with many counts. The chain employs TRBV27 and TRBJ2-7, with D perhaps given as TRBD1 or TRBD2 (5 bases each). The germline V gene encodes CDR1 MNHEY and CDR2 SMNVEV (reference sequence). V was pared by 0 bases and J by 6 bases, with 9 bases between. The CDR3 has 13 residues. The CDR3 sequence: CASSLSFGAEQYF. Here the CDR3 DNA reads TGTGCCAGCAGTTTATCATTCGGGGCCGAGCAGTACTTC.

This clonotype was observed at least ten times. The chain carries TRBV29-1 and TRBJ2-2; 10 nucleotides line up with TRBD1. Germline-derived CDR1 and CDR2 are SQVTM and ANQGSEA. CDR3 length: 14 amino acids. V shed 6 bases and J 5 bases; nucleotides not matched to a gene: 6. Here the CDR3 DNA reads TGCAGCGTCCCGGGACAGGGGTTTACCGGGGAGCTGTTTTTT. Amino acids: CSVPGQGFTGELFF.

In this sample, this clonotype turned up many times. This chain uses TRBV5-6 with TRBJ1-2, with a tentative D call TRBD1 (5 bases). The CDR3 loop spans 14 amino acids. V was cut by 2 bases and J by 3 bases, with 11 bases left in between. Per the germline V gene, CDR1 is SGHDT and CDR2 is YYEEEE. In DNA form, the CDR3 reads TGTGCCAGCAGCTTTGAGGGGCTCGACTATGGCTACACCTTC. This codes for CASSFEGLDYGYTF.

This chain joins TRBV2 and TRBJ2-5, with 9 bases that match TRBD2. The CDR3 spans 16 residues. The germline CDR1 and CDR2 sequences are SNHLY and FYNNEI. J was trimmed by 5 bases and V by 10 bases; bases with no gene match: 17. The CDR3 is CATRGEAGGPGETQYF. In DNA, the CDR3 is TGTGCCACCAGGGGAGAGGCGGGGGGGCCGGGTGAGACCCAGTACTTC.

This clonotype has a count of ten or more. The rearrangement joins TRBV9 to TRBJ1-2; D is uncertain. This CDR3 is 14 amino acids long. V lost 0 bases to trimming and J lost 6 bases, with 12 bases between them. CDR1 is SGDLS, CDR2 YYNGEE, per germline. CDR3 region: CASSVATDGDGYTF. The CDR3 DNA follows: TGTGCCAGCAGCGTAGCTACGGATGGGGATGGCTACACCTTC.

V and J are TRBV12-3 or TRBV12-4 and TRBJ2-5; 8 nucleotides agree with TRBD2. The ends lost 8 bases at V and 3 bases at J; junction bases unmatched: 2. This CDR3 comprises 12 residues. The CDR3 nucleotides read TGTGCCAGCGCGGGGGGAGAAGAGACCCAGTACTTC. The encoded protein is CASAGGEETQYF.

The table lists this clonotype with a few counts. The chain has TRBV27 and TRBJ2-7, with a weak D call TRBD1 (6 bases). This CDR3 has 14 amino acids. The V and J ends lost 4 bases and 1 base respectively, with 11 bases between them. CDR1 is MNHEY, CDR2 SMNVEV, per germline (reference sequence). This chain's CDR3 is CASSWETGSYEQYF. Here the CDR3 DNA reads TGTGCCAGCAGTTGGGAGACAGGATCCTACGAGCAGTACTTC.

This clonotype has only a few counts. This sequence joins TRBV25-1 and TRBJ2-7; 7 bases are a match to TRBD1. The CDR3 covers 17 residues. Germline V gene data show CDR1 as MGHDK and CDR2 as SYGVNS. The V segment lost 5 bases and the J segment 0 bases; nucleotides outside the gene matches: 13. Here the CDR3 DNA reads TGTGCCAGCAGTTCAACACAGGGGCCGACCCGCTCCTACGAGCAGTACTTC. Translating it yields CASSSTQGPTRSYEQYF.

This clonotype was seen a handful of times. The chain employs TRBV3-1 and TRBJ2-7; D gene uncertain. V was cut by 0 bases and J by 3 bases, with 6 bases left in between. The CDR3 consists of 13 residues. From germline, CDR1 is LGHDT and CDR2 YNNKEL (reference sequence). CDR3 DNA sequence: TGTGCCAGCAGCCAAGAACTCGACTACGAGCAGTACTTC. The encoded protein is CASSQELDYEQYF.

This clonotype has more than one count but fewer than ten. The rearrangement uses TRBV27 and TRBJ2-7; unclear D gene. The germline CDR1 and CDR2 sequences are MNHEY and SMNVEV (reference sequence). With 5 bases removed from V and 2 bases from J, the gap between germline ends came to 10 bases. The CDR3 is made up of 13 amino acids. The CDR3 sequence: CASSRGRTYEQYF. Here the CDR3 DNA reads TGTGCCAGCAGTCGTGGCAGGACCTACGAGCAGTACTTC.

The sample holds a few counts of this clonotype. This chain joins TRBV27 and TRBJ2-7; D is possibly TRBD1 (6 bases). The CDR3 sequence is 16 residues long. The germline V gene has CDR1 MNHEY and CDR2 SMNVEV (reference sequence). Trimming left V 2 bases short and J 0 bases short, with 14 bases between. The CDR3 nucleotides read TGTGCCAGCAGTTTACGTGGTACAGGGATCTCCTACGAGCAGTACTTC. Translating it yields CASSLRGTGISYEQYF.

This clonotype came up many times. CDR3 sequence (DNA): TGTGCCAGCAGTTATTTAGCCTACAATGAGCAGTTCTTC. Protein: CASSYLAYNEQFF. The gene calls are TRBV6-2 or TRBV6-3 and TRBJ2-1; D gene ambiguous. V was pared by 3 bases and J by 2 bases, with 5 bases between. The CDR3 covers 13 residues. CDR1 is MNHEY and CDR2 is SVGEGT in the germline V gene.

CDR3 coding DNA: TGTGCCAGCAGCTACGGGTACCAAGAGACCCAGTACTTC. As protein: CASSYGYQETQYF. The rearrangement links TRBV7-3 to TRBJ2-5; D is undetermined. V was trimmed by 4 bases and J by 0 bases, leaving 6 bases between them. CDR1 is SGHTA and CDR2 is FQGTGA in the germline V gene. The CDR3 extends over 13 amino acids.

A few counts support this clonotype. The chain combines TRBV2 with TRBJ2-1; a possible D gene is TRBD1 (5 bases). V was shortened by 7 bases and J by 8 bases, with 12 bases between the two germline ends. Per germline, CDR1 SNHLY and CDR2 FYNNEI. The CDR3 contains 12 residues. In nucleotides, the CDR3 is TGTGCCAGCACGGCAAGGGGCTATGAGCAGTTCTTC. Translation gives CASTARGYEQFF.

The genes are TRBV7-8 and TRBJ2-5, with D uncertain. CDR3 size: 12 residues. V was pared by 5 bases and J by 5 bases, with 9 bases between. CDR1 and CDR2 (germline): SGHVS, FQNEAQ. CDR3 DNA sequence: TGTGCCAGCAGCCTTCCGGACGAGACCCAGTACTTC. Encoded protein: CASSLPDETQYF.

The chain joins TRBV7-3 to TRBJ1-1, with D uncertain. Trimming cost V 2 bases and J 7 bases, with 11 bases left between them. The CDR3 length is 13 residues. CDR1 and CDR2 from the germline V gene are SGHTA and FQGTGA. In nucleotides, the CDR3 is TGTGCCAGCAGCTTAGGAAACAGATATGAAGCTTTCTTT. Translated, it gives CASSLGNRYEAFF.

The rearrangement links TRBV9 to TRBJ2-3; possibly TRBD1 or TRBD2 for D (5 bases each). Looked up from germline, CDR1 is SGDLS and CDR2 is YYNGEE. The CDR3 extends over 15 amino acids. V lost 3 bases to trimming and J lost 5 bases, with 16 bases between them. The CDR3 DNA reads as TGTGCCAGCAGCGGGGAAGGGACGGAAAGAGATACGCAGTATTTT. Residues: CASSGEGTERDTQYF. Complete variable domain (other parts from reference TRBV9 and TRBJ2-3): DSGVTQTPKHLITATGQRVTLRCSPRSGDLSVYWYQQSLDQGLQFLIQYYNGEERAKGNILERFSAQQFPDLHSELNLSSLELGDSALYFCASSGEGTERDTQYFGPGTRLTVL.

CDR3 protein: CASSSLDRPDHEKLFF. The DNA of the CDR3 is TGTGCCAGCAGCTCGCTTGACAGGCCGGATCATGAAAAACTGTTTTTT. The genes are TRBV11-2 and TRBJ1-4; TRBD1 is a possible D gene (6 bases). Germline CDR1 is SGHAT and CDR2 is FQNNGV. Trimming stripped 4 bases from V and 6 bases from J, with 18 bases between. The CDR3 length is 16 residues.